The 18 T cell receptor beta chains below were found in one sample sequenced in a study of response to subunit inactivated influenza vaccine. TCRdb processed the RT-PCR reads anew with MiXCR; each CDR3 protein has one entry. Among fewer than 650,000 distinct CDR3 sequences, 13% were seen once, and the ten largest hold less than 15%. The sequencing used PBMCs from blood, collected roughly 48 days after vaccination. These TCRs come from a man aged 45-65 years who received an inactivated influenza vaccine.

This clonotype was observed a few times. The chain uses TRBV11-2 and TRBJ1-3; D might be TRBD1 (5 bases). Trimming pared 4 bases from V and 1 base from J, leaving 11 bases between. Germline CDR1 is SGHAT and CDR2 is FQNNGV. The CDR3 consists of 15 residues. CDR3 DNA: TGTGCCAGCAGCTGGCGACAGTCTTCTGGAAACACCATATATTTT. It encodes CASSWRQSSGNTIYF.

The chain employs TRBV3-1 and TRBJ1-5; D is unresolved. V gave up 1 base and J gave up 5 bases, with 12 bases separating them. The CDR3 contains 15 residues. Germline CDR1 is LGHDT and CDR2 is YNNKEL (reference sequence). The CDR3 here is CASSQGRQFYQPQHF. As DNA, the CDR3 is TGTGCCAGCAGCCAAGGCCGGCAGTTTTATCAGCCCCAGCATTTT.

This chain joins TRBV7-3 and TRBJ2-1; TRBD2 aligns across 7 bases. From germline, CDR1 is SGHTA and CDR2 FQGTGA. CDR3 length: 17 amino acids. J gave up 3 bases and V 2 bases, and 10 bases lay outside the gene matches. The CDR3 nucleotides read TGTGCCAGCAGCTTATCGGGGGGACTGGGTAGCTACAATGAGCAGTTCTTC. Translating gives CASSLSGGLGSYNEQFF. Looking up the rest from reference TRBV7-3 and TRBJ2-1 gives the full variable domain: GAGVSQTPSNKVTEKGKYVELRCDPISGHTALYWYRQSLGQGPEFLIYFQGTGAADDSGLPNDRFFAVRPEGSVSTLKIQRTERGDSAVYLCASSLSGGLGSYNEQFFGPGTRLTVL.

This clonotype has only a few counts. This chain uses TRBV5-1 with TRBJ2-7; the match to TRBD2 covers 10 bases. The J segment lost 7 bases and the V segment lost 4 bases, leaving 11 bases of the junction unmatched. The CDR3 has 15 residues. The germline gives CDR1 SGHRS, CDR2 YFSETQ. In DNA, the CDR3 is TGCGCCAGCAGCACCCGTGGGCTAGCGGGGGCGGAGCAGTACTTC. Translating gives CASSTRGLAGAEQYF.

The chain recombines TRBV4-3 with TRBJ1-1, with D tentatively TRBD1 (5 bases). Germline values: CDR1 LGHNA, CDR2 YSLEER. CDR3 size: 18 residues. The V and J ends lost 2 bases and 0 bases respectively, with 19 bases between them. CDR3 sequence: CASSQRDPGVSVNTEAFF. CDR3 coding DNA: TGCGCCAGCAGCCAACGGGACCCCGGGGTGAGTGTGAACACTGAAGCTTTCTTT.

This clonotype was observed a few times. The V call is TRBV12-3 or TRBV12-4, the J call TRBJ1-1; unclear D gene. The CDR3 consists of 14 residues. V was clipped by 4 bases and J by 9 bases, with 18 bases between them. The CDR3, as DNA: TGTGCCAGCAGTTCTCCCTTACGGGGAGGTCAAGCTTTCTTT. Encoded protein: CASSSPLRGGQAFF.

Only a few counts were recorded for this clonotype. This rearrangement joins TRBV7-3 to TRBJ2-1; a weak D match, TRBD2 (5 bases). V lost 5 bases, J lost 4 bases, and 15 bases lay in between. The length of the CDR3 is 15 residues. Germline loops: CDR1 SGHTA, CDR2 FQGTGA. CDR3 in DNA: TGTGCCAGCAGCCCCTCATGGGGAGTATACAATGAGCAGTTCTTC. Encoded protein: CASSPSWGVYNEQFF.

J is TRBJ2-7 and V is TRBV20-1; 9 nucleotides line up with TRBD1. This CDR3 spans 13 amino acids. V lost 2 bases and J lost 3; bases outside the gene matches: 2. CDR1 is DFQATT, CDR2 SNEGSKA, per germline (reference sequence). The CDR3 sequence is CSARSDRGYEQYF. In DNA, the CDR3 is TGCAGTGCTAGATCGGACAGGGGCTACGAGCAGTACTTC.

This clonotype was seen more than once but under ten times. V usage is TRBV7-2 and J usage is TRBJ2-1; no clear D. Germline CDR1 and CDR2: SGHTA and FQGNSA. Trimming took off 3 bases at V and 4 bases at J, with 10 bases between the two ends. The CDR3 runs to 14 residues. The CDR3, as DNA: TGTGCCAGCAGCTTTGCACAGTCGTACAATGAGCAGTTCTTC. Amino acid sequence: CASSFAQSYNEQFF.

The chain has TRBV11-2 and TRBJ1-6; D gene unclear. The germline gives CDR1 SGHAT, CDR2 FQNNGV. The V end lost 1 base, the J end lost 8 bases, and 12 bases lay between the germline ends. The CDR3 spans 15 residues. The CDR3 bases are TGTGCCAGCAGCTTAGTGTTGGACGGAGATTCACCCCTCCACTTT. It translates to CASSLVLDGDSPLHF.

The chain is built from TRBV11-2 and TRBJ1-4, with a weak D call TRBD1 (5 bases). V was pared by 1 base and J by 9 bases, with 27 bases between. Germline loops: CDR1 SGHAT, CDR2 FQNNGV. This CDR3 is built from 19 residues. Here the CDR3 DNA reads TGTGCCAGCAGCTTAGGTGCAGAAGGGGCGGGTTACGGGCGTAAAAAACTGTTTTTT. Its protein is CASSLGAEGAGYGRKKLFF.

The CDR3 is CASSPGSTIAKNIQYF. The CDR3 DNA reads as TGTGCCAGCAGCCCAGGATCTACAATAGCCAAAAACATTCAGTACTTC. The rearrangement links TRBV7-9 to TRBJ2-4; D unclear. The CDR3 runs 16 residues. CDR1 and CDR2 from the germline V gene are SEHNR and FQNEAQ (reference sequence). The germline V and J ends were trimmed by 5 bases and 0 bases, with 14 bases remaining between them.

This clonotype appeared many times. A much larger clone differs from this one at a single base, so this may be a read error. The rearrangement uses TRBV7-9 and TRBJ2-3; no definite D call. The germline V gene encodes CDR1 SEHNR and CDR2 FQNEAQ (reference sequence). V lost 2 bases, J lost 5 bases, and 2 bases lay in between. The CDR3 length is 11 residues. CDR3 protein: CASSLKDTQYF. The DNA for the CDR3 is TGTGCCAGCAGCTTAAAAGATACGCAGTATTTT.

J is TRBJ1-4 and V is TRBV4-3; D perhaps matches TRBD1 (5 bases). Germline loops: CDR1 LGHNA, CDR2 YSLEER. V was pared by 3 bases and J by 7 bases, with 18 bases between. The CDR3 is 16 amino acids. The CDR3 sequence: CASSQAQRGGSEKLFF. The DNA of the CDR3 is TGCGCCAGCAGCCAGGCCCAGCGGGGGGGGAGTGAAAAACTGTTTTTT.

The CDR3 nucleotides read TGTGCCAGCCGCAGTAGCGGGAAGAATTACTACGAGCAGTACTTC. Protein product: CASRSSGKNYYEQYF. The J gene is TRBJ2-7, the V gene TRBV28; 8 bases are a match to TRBD2. The CDR3 totals 15 residues. Germline V CDR1 and CDR2: MDHEN, SYDVKM. The ends lost 8 bases at V and 3 bases at J; junction bases unmatched: 12.

This clonotype appeared many times. The rearrangement uses TRBV20-1 and TRBJ1-1; 7 bases align to TRBD1. CDR1 and CDR2 (germline): DFQATT, SNEGSKA (reference sequence). J was trimmed by 1 base and V by 3 bases; bases with no gene match: 5. This CDR3 is 14 amino acids long. CDR3 sequence (DNA): TGCAGTGCTAGGGCAGGGACAGCGAACACTGAAGCTTTCTTT. It yields the protein CSARAGTANTEAFF.

This clonotype was counted at least ten times. This chain joins TRBV12-3 or TRBV12-4 and TRBJ2-7, with TRBD1 matching over 10 bases. The CDR3 runs 15 residues. V lost 5 bases and J lost 0; bases outside the gene matches: 4. The CDR3 nucleotides are TGTGCCAGCAGTCCCGGACAGGGGGTCTCCTACGAGCAGTACTTC. This codes for CASSPGQGVSYEQYF.

The rearrangement links TRBV5-1 to TRBJ2-5, with TRBD1 as a possible D gene (5 bases). The CDR3 has 13 amino acids. V was clipped by 7 bases and J by 1 base, with 11 bases between them. Per the germline V gene, CDR1 is SGHRS and CDR2 is YFSETQ. The CDR3 reads CASGPDSQETQYF. In nucleotides, the CDR3 is TGCGCCAGCGGCCCAGACAGCCAAGAGACCCAGTACTTC.